The sequence of this TCR beta chain was determined in a study of cytomegalovirus exposure and HLA in healthy donors. Findings of the study overall: Most CMV-associated TCR beta chains appeared HLA-restricted in a later analysis.

About this clone: Its antigen is unknown.

Losses at the gene ends were 3 bases for V and 2 bases for J; bases not matched to a gene: 11. The germline CDR1 and CDR2 sequences are SGHDT and YYEEEE. The CDR3 is 18 residues long. Researchers ran the PCR with 60 Vbeta and 13 Jbeta primers. The repertoire was sequenced with immunoSEQ multiplex PCR; TCRdb's copy has only in-frame clones and lacks some. Its clone listing holds 150,000 to 200,000 clones. The chain is built from TRBV5-6 and TRBJ2-6; TRBD1 matches at 7 bases. This clonotype was sampled from a woman aged 18 to 35 in good health and CMV-seropositive. Input material: PBMCs. The CDR3 coding sequence is TGTGCCAGCAGCTCACCAGGGGGAGTGGGGGCTGGGGCCAACGTCCTGACTTTC. Amino acids: CASSSPGGVGAGANVLTF.